This is a list of T cell receptor beta chains from one sample in a study of T-cell reconstitution after alpha-beta-depleted transplantation in children. One entry per CDR3 protein results from TCRdb running MiXCR on the PCR reads. The sample holds about 580,000 distinct CDR3 sequences, roughly 23% seen once. Sequenced here: PBMCs, mostly from graft donor cells, sampled 360 days after TCRalphabeta/CD19-depleted stem cell transplant. Source of these receptors: a boy younger than two who had a stem cell transplant for acute myeloid leukemia, so the T cells may come from the graft donor. The CDR3 runs from the conserved cysteine through the conserved F or W. The order of the fields is D gene, J gene, CDR3 length, clone size, V gene, CDR3 protein, CDR3 DNA. D genes are given only for firm matches. Expanded clones are given a class, and other clones once, few, many or no size at all.

d_gene: -
j_gene: TRBJ2-1
len: 14
abundance: -
v_gene: TRBV7-2
CDR3aa: CASSLVQIYNEQFF
CDR3nt: TGTGCCAGCAGCTTAGTCCAGATCTACAATGAGCAGTTCTTC

d_gene: -
j_gene: TRBJ1-5
len: 17
abundance: few
v_gene: TRBV20-1
CDR3aa: CSALTGRQFLSNQPQHF
CDR3nt: TGCAGTGCCCTGACCGGGCGACAGTTCCTAAGCAATCAGCCCCAGCATTTT

d_gene: -
j_gene: TRBJ2-7
len: 14
abundance: many
v_gene: TRBV19
CDR3aa: CASSINGETYEQYF
CDR3nt: TGTGCCAGTAGTATAAATGGGGAAACCTACGAGCAGTACTTC

d_gene: TRBD2
j_gene: TRBJ2-7
len: 17
abundance: -
v_gene: TRBV7-9
CDR3aa: CASSLARSRGGFYEQYF
CDR3nt: TGTGCCAGCAGCTTAGCGCGAAGTCGGGGGGGCTTCTACGAGCAGTACTTC

d_gene: -
j_gene: TRBJ2-2
len: 16
abundance: -
v_gene: TRBV7-9
CDR3aa: CASSLPYVGMDGELFF
CDR3nt: TGTGCCAGCAGCTTACCCTACGTTGGGATGGACGGGGAGCTGTTTTTT

d_gene: -
j_gene: TRBJ1-5
len: 16
abundance: many
v_gene: TRBV6-2/TRBV6-3
CDR3aa: CASSYRGPSSNQPQHF
CDR3nt: TGTGCCAGCAGTTACCGGGGACCGTCTAGCAATCAGCCCCAGCATTTT

d_gene: -
j_gene: TRBJ1-2
len: 15
abundance: many
v_gene: TRBV12-3/TRBV12-4
CDR3aa: CASSPIRYLSAGYTF
CDR3nt: TGTGCCAGCAGTCCAATTAGGTATCTGTCGGCTGGCTACACCTTC

d_gene: -
j_gene: TRBJ1-1
len: 12
abundance: few
v_gene: TRBV20-1
CDR3aa: CSAADIYTEAFF
CDR3nt: TGCAGTGCTGCAGACATTTACACTGAAGCTTTCTTT

d_gene: TRBD1
j_gene: TRBJ2-7
len: 17
abundance: -
v_gene: TRBV6-5
CDR3aa: CASSYDDRGPPLYEQYF
CDR3nt: TGTGCCAGCAGTTACGACGACAGGGGGCCCCCCCTCTACGAGCAGTACTTC

d_gene: -
j_gene: TRBJ1-1
len: 14
abundance: few
v_gene: TRBV6-1
CDR3aa: CASSARDMNTEAFF
CDR3nt: TGTGCCAGCAGTGCGAGGGACATGAACACTGAAGCTTTCTTT

d_gene: TRBD1
j_gene: TRBJ2-1
len: 17
abundance: -
v_gene: TRBV12-3/TRBV12-4
CDR3aa: CASRPVTGVFSYNEQFF
CDR3nt: TGTGCCAGCAGACCCGTGACAGGGGTTTTTTCCTACAATGAGCAGTTCTTC

d_gene: -
j_gene: TRBJ1-1
len: 14
abundance: -
v_gene: TRBV5-4
CDR3aa: CASSLLQPNTEAFF
CDR3nt: TGTGCCAGCAGCTTACTCCAACCGAACACTGAAGCTTTCTTT

d_gene: -
j_gene: TRBJ1-2
len: 16
abundance: -
v_gene: TRBV20-1
CDR3aa: CSARDMSGRANYGYTF
CDR3nt: TGCAGTGCTAGAGATATGTCAGGGAGAGCTAACTATGGCTACACCTTC

d_gene: TRBD2
j_gene: TRBJ2-1
len: 16
abundance: -
v_gene: TRBV20-1
CDR3aa: CSARPLAAVDYNEQFF
CDR3nt: TGCAGTGCCAGGCCTCTAGCGGCGGTGGACTACAATGAGCAGTTCTTC

d_gene: TRBD1
j_gene: TRBJ1-5
len: 15
abundance: many
v_gene: TRBV7-9
CDR3aa: CASSLGSGDSQPQHF
CDR3nt: TGTGCCAGCAGCTTAGGGTCGGGGGACAGTCAGCCCCAGCATTTT

d_gene: -
j_gene: TRBJ1-1
len: 16
abundance: few
v_gene: TRBV28
CDR3aa: CASSLSPRWAGTEAFF
CDR3nt: TGTGCCAGCAGTTTATCTCCTCGTTGGGCAGGCACTGAAGCTTTCTTT

d_gene: -
j_gene: TRBJ1-2
len: 15
abundance: -
v_gene: TRBV5-5
CDR3aa: CASSLGAGARYGYTF
CDR3nt: TGTGCCAGCAGCTTGGGCGCGGGCGCCCGCTATGGCTACACCTTC

d_gene: -
j_gene: TRBJ1-4
len: 13
abundance: -
v_gene: TRBV12-3/TRBV12-4
CDR3aa: CASRGDPPEKLFF
CDR3nt: TGTGCCAGCAGAGGGGATCCCCCCGAAAAACTGTTTTTT

d_gene: TRBD2
j_gene: TRBJ2-3
len: 15
abundance: few
v_gene: TRBV28
CDR3aa: CASSVAVGGTDTQYF
CDR3nt: TGTGCCAGCAGCGTAGCGGTGGGAGGGACAGATACGCAGTATTTT

d_gene: TRBD1
j_gene: TRBJ1-1
len: 17
abundance: many
v_gene: TRBV6-5
CDR3aa: CASSYSDRVDVPTEAFF
CDR3nt: TGTGCCAGCAGTTACTCGGACAGGGTCGATGTTCCCACTGAAGCTTTCTTT

d_gene: TRBD1
j_gene: TRBJ2-5
len: 14
abundance: -
v_gene: TRBV18
CDR3aa: CASSPLGQQETQYF
CDR3nt: TGTGCCAGCTCACCACTGGGACAGCAAGAGACCCAGTACTTC

d_gene: -
j_gene: TRBJ2-3
len: 16
abundance: -
v_gene: TRBV12-2
CDR3aa: CASRLVKTGEVDTQYF
CDR3nt: TGTGCAAGTCGCTTAGTGAAGACAGGGGAGGTAGATACGCAGTATTTT

d_gene: -
j_gene: TRBJ1-4
len: 14
abundance: few
v_gene: TRBV9
CDR3aa: CASSASGLNEKLFF
CDR3nt: TGTGCCAGCAGCGCCTCTGGCCTTAATGAAAAACTGTTTTTT

d_gene: TRBD1
j_gene: TRBJ2-2
len: 17
abundance: -
v_gene: TRBV5-1
CDR3aa: CASSLIDRGYFTGELFF
CDR3nt: TGCGCCAGCAGCTTGATCGACAGGGGGTACTTCACCGGGGAGCTGTTTTTT

d_gene: -
j_gene: TRBJ1-6
len: 14
abundance: few
v_gene: TRBV19
CDR3aa: CASHARSLDSPLHF
CDR3nt: TGTGCCAGTCACGCCAGGTCTTTGGATTCACCCCTCCACTTT

d_gene: -
j_gene: TRBJ2-1
len: 14
abundance: many
v_gene: TRBV12-3/TRBV12-4
CDR3aa: CASTTAGSPHEQFF
CDR3nt: TGTGCCAGCACCACCGCGGGGAGCCCCCATGAGCAGTTCTTC

d_gene: -
j_gene: TRBJ2-5
len: 13
abundance: many
v_gene: TRBV7-2
CDR3aa: CASSLGVKETQYF
CDR3nt: TGTGCCAGCAGCTTAGGCGTAAAAGAGACCCAGTACTTC

d_gene: TRBD2
j_gene: TRBJ2-3
len: 17
abundance: few
v_gene: TRBV20-1
CDR3aa: CSASHPLEAGGTDTQYF
CDR3nt: TGCAGTGCTAGCCACCCCCTCGAAGCGGGGGGCACAGATACGCAGTATTTT

d_gene: -
j_gene: TRBJ1-6
len: 16
abundance: few
v_gene: TRBV20-1
CDR3aa: CSARESGGSYNSPLHF
CDR3nt: TGCAGTGCTAGAGAATCCGGGGGGTCCTATAATTCACCCCTCCACTTT

d_gene: -
j_gene: TRBJ2-5
len: 13
abundance: -
v_gene: TRBV12-3/TRBV12-4
CDR3aa: CASRALGSVAQYF
CDR3nt: TGTGCCAGCAGGGCACTAGGGTCGGTCGCCCAGTACTTC

d_gene: -
j_gene: TRBJ2-7
len: 14
abundance: -
v_gene: TRBV7-2
CDR3aa: CASSSLTAAHEQYF
CDR3nt: TGTGCCAGCAGCTCCTTAACCGCGGCCCACGAGCAGTACTTC

d_gene: -
j_gene: TRBJ2-6
len: 14
abundance: many
v_gene: TRBV12-3/TRBV12-4
CDR3aa: CASSPHSGANVLTF
CDR3nt: TGTGCCAGCAGTCCCCACTCTGGGGCCAACGTCCTGACTTTC

d_gene: TRBD1
j_gene: TRBJ1-1
len: 14
abundance: -
v_gene: TRBV20-1
CDR3aa: CSARWSGTGRRAFF
CDR3nt: TGCAGTGCTAGATGGTCCGGGACAGGGAGGCGGGCTTTCTTT

d_gene: -
j_gene: TRBJ2-1
len: 15
abundance: few
v_gene: TRBV27
CDR3aa: CASSSGTPAYNEQFF
CDR3nt: TGTGCCAGCAGTTCCGGGACACCCGCCTACAATGAGCAGTTCTTC

d_gene: -
j_gene: TRBJ1-1
len: 15
abundance: -
v_gene: TRBV5-1
CDR3aa: CASSPPGEIQPEAFF
CDR3nt: TGCGCCAGCAGCCCTCCCGGCGAGATTCAGCCTGAAGCTTTCTTT

d_gene: TRBD1
j_gene: TRBJ2-3
len: 16
abundance: -
v_gene: TRBV4-2
CDR3aa: CASSQDQGVPTDTQYF
CDR3nt: TGTGCCAGCAGCCAAGATCAGGGGGTCCCCACAGATACGCAGTATTTT

d_gene: -
j_gene: TRBJ2-1
len: 15
abundance: many
v_gene: TRBV20-1
CDR3aa: CSARDWRGRTFEQFF
CDR3nt: TGCAGTGCTAGAGATTGGAGGGGCCGGACTTTTGAGCAGTTCTTC